This T cell receptor beta chain emerged from a study of radiotherapy plus CTLA-4 blockade in lung cancer. Across the whole study: Disease control reached approximately 30%, with objective responses in roughly 19%. Study results and caveats: After radiotherapy and ipilimumab, tumor-derived clones expanded in peripheral blood. Together with interferon-beta, which increased in serum after radiation, early dynamic changes in blood T cell clones were reportedly the best predictors of response.

Details on this clone: Its matching antigen is unknown.

Those with chemo-refractory metastatic non-small-cell lung cancer were treated with focal radiation combined with CTLA-4 blockade using ipilimumab. Libraries were prepared by immunoSEQ multiplex PCR; TCRdb keeps only in-frame clonotypes and omits some of them. This sample has some 43,000 clones, with around 83% found just once. The source was peripheral blood, collected from a patient treated with radiotherapy plus ipilimumab. This sequence was found in a human donor with non-small cell lung cancer who had stable disease on radiotherapy plus ipilimumab.

The DNA of the CDR3 is TGTGCCTGGAGTGACCCCCAGTTCGCGCGGGGGTTTGGGGCTTTCTTT. This codes for CAWSDPQFARGFGAFF. This sequence joins TRBV30 and TRBJ1-1, with D possibly TRBD1 on 5 matching bases. The CDR3 consists of 16 residues. Germline loops: CDR1 GTSNPN, CDR2 SVGIG (reference sequence). Trimming removed 1 base from V and 11 bases from J, with 26 bases in between.